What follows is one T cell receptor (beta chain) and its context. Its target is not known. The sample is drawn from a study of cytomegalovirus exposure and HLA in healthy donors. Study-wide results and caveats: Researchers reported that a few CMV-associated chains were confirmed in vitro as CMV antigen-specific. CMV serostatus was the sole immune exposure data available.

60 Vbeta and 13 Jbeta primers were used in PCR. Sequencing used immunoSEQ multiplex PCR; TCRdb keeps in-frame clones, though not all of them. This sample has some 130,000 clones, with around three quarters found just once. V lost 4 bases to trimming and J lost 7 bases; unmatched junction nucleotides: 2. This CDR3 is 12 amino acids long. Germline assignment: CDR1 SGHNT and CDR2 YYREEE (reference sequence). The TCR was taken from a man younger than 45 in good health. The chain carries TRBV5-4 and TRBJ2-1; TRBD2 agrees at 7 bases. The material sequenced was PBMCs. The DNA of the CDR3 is TGTGCCAGCAGCGGGGGGGGAAATGAGCAGTTCTTC. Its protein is CASSGGGNEQFF.